The present entry profiles one TCR beta chain with its context. The CDR3 is 15 amino acids. CDR1 is SGHAT, CDR2 FQNNGV, per germline. V shed 5 bases, J shed 6 bases, and the junction held 4 bases outside the gene matches. Assay used: immunoSEQ multiplex PCR; TCRdb lists only in-frame clones, some missing. The sample has about 59,000 clones; approximately 92% are singletons. The sample is drawn from a study of T cell changes during pregnancy in multiple sclerosis. The receptor comes from a female donor with multiple sclerosis, enrolled in a pregnancy study. Source: CD4+ T cells from peripheral blood mononuclear cells, taken before pregnancy. V gene TRBV11-2 combines with J gene TRBJ2-2; 12 positions match TRBD2. DNA for the CDR3: TGTGCCAGCAGCCCGACTAGCGGGAGCCCCGGGGAGCTGTTTTTT. It codes for CASSPTSGSPGELFF.